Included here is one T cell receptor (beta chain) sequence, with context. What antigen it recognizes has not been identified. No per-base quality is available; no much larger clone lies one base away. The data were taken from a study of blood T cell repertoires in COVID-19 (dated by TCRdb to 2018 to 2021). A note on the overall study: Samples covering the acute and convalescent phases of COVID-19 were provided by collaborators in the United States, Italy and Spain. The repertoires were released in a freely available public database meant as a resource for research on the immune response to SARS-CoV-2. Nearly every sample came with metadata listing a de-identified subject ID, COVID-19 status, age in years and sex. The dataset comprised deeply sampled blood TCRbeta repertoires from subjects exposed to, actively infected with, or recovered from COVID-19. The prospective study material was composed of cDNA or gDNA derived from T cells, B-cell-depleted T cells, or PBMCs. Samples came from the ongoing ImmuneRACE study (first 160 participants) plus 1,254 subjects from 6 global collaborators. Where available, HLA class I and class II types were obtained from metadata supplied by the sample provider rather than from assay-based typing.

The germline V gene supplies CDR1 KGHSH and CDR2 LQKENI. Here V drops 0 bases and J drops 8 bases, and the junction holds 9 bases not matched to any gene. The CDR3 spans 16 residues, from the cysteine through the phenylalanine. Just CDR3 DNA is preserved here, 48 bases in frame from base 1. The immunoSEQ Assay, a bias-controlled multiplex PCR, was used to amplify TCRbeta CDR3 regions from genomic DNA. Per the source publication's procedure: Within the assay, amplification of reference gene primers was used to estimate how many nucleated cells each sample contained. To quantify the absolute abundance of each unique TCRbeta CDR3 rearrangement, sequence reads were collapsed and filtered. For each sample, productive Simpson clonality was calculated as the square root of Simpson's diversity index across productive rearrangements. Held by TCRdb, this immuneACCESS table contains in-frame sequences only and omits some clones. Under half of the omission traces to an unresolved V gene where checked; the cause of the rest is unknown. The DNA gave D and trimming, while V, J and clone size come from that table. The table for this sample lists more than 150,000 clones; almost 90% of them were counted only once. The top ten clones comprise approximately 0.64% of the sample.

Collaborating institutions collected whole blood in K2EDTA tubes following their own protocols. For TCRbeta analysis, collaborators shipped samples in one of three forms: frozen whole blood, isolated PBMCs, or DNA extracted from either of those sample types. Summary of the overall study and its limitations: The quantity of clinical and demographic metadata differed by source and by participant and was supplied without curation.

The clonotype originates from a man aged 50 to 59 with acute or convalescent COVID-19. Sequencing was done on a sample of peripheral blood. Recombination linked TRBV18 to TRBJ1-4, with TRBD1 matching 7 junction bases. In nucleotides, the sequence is TGTGCCAGCTCACCACCGAAGGGGGCGGTGGGCGAAAAACTGTTTTTT. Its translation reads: CASSPPKGAVGEKLFF.